The subject of this entry is one T cell receptor (gamma chain). Looked up from germline, CDR1 is EGSTGY and CDR2 is YDSYTSSV. Trimming cost V 0 bases and J 3 bases; bases outside gene matches: 7. This CDR3 has 16 residues. TCRdb ran CATT on the RT-PCR reads. The sample has approximately 1,200 gamma-chain clones, roughly 82% seen once; the top ten hold more than 6%. This specimen comes from a study of gamma-delta T cells after stem cell transplantation. The TCR comes from a human donor. It is not recorded whose cells these are; they may come from a transplant donor. The rearrangement uses TRGV4 and TRGJP2. TCRdb does not report a J gene; here it was assigned by matching the DNA to germline references. The specimen sequenced was gamma-delta T cells. In DNA, the CDR3 is TGTGCCACCTGGGATGGGCGGTGGGGTAGTGATTGGATCAAGACGTTT. It yields the protein CATWDGRWGSDWIKTF.